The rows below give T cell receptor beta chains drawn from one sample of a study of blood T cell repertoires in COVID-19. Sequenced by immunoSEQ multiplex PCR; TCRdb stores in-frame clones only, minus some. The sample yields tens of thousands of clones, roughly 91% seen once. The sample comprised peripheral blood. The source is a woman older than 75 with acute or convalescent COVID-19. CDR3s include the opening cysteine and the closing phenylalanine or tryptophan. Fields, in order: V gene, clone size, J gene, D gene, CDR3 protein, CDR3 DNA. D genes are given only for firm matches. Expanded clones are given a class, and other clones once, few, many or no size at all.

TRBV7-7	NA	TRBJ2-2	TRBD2	CASSPQAGETGELFF	TGTGCTAGCAGCCCGCAAGCGGGAGAAACCGGGGAGCTGTTTTTT
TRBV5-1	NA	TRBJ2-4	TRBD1	CASSVTGTGGDNIQYF	TGCGCCAGCAGCGTAACCGGGACAGGGGGCGACAACATTCAGTACTTC
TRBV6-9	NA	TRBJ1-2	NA	CATKSSGYGYTF	TGTGCCACCAAATCCTCGGGCTATGGCTACACCTTC
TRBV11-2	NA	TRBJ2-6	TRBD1	CASSRISGTGLSGANVLTF	TGTGCCAGCAGCCGAATATCCGGGACAGGCCTCTCTGGGGCCAACGTCCTGACTTTC
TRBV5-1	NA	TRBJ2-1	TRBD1	CASSSGQAPIYNEQFF	TGCGCCAGCAGCTCCGGACAGGCACCCATCTACAATGAGCAGTTCTTC
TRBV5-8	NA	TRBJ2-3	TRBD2	CASSLATSGRTDTQYF	TGTGCCAGCAGCTTGGCCACTAGCGGACGCACAGATACGCAGTATTTT
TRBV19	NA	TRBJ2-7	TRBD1	CASSKDRGTYEQYF	TGTGCCAGTAGTAAGGACAGGGGCACCTACGAGCAGTACTTC
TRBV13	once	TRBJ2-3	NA	CASSLVGGGPDTQYF	TGTGCCAGCAGCTTAGTGGGGGGAGGCCCAGATACGCAGTATTTT
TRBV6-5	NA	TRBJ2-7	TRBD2	CASRERGAYEQYF	TGTGCCAGCAGGGAGCGGGGGGCCTACGAGCAGTACTTC
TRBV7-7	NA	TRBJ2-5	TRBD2	CASSLGLAGEETQYF	TGTGCTAGCAGCTTAGGGCTAGCGGGAGAAGAGACCCAGTACTTC
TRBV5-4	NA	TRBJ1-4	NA	CASSLEGRDPEKLFF	TGTGCCAGCAGCTTAGAGGGTAGGGATCCTGAAAAACTGTTTTTT
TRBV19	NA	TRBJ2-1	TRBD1	CASSIRSQQGSKANEQFF	TGTGCCAGTAGTATCCGCTCCCAACAGGGGAGCAAGGCCAATGAGCAGTTCTTC
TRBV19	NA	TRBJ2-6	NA	CASLDPGSGANVLTF	TGTGCCAGCCTTGACCCAGGGTCTGGGGCCAACGTCCTGACTTTC
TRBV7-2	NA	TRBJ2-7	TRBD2	CASSLMAGGFEQYF	TGTGCCAGCAGCTTAATGGCGGGGGGGTTTGAGCAGTACTTC
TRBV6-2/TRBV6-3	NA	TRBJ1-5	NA	CASSYGGSGYQPQHF	TGTGCCAGCAGTTACGGGGGCTCGGGATATCAGCCCCAGCATTTT
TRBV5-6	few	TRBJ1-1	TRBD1	CASIPFIRTGGFTEAFF	TGTGCCAGCATCCCTTTTATCCGGACAGGGGGGTTCACTGAAGCTTTCTTT
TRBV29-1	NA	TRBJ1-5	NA	CSVEQGFNQPQHF	TGCAGCGTGGAACAGGGCTTCAATCAGCCCCAGCATTTT
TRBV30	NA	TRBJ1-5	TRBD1	CAWAQGDDQPQHF	TGTGCCTGGGCACAGGGGGATGATCAGCCCCAGCATTTT
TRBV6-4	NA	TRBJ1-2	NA	CASSQDRTNYGYTF	TGTGCCAGCAGTCAAGACAGGACTAACTATGGCTACACCTTC
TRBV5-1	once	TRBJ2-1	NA	CASSPSGTSYNEQFF	TGCGCCAGCAGCCCCTCCGGGACATCCTACAATGAGCAGTTCTTC
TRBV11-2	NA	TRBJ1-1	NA	CASTWGLSEAFF	TGTGCCAGCACATGGGGGCTCTCTGAAGCTTTCTTT
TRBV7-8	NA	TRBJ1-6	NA	CASSPRQVNNPSYNSPLHF	TGTGCCAGCAGCCCCCGACAGGTTAATAACCCCTCCTATAATTCACCCCTCCACTTT
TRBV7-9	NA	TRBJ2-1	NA	CASSPIGGDLRRYNEQFF	TGTGCCAGCAGCCCCATTGGAGGGGACCTCCGGCGTTACAATGAGCAGTTCTTC
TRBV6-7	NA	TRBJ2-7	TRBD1	CASSYRDSPYEQYF	TGTGCCAGCAGTTACAGGGACAGTCCCTACGAGCAGTACTTC
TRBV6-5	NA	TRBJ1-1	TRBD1	CASRTGLMYTEAFF	TGTGCCAGTAGGACAGGGTTGATGTATACTGAAGCTTTCTTT
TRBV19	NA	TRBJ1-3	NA	CASSILLGVGNTIYF	TGTGCCAGTAGTATTCTCCTAGGGGTCGGAAACACCATATATTTT
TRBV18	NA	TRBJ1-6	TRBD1	CASSRDRGNSPLHF	TGTGCCAGCTCGAGGGACAGGGGGAATTCACCCCTCCACTTT
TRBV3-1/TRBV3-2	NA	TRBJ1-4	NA	CASTRSGEKLFF	TGTGCCAGCACCCGGTCGGGAGAAAAACTGTTTTTT
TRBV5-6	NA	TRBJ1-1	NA	CASSFRRQLNTEAFF	TGTGCCAGCAGCTTCAGGAGACAGTTGAACACTGAAGCTTTCTTT
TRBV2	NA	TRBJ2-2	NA	CASNRDTADTGELFF	TGTGCCAGCAACCGGGACACCGCCGACACCGGGGAGCTGTTTTTT
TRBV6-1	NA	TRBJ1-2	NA	CASSSVAEVLYGYTF	TGTGCCAGCAGTTCCGTCGCGGAGGTCCTTTATGGCTACACCTTC
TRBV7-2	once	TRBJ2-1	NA	CASSLLGPEYNEQFF	TGTGCCAGCAGCCTACTAGGGCCAGAATACAATGAGCAGTTCTTC
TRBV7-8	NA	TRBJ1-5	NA	CASSLGYGSNQPQHF	TGTGCCAGCAGCTTAGGTTACGGTAGCAATCAGCCCCAGCATTTT
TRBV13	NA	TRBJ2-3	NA	CASSLVTFTGDTDTQYF	TGTGCCAGCAGCTTAGTCACCTTCACGGGAGACACAGATACGCAGTATTTT
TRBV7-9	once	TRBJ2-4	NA	CASSGPGNIQYF	TGTGCCAGCAGCGGGCCCGGAAACATTCAGTACTTC
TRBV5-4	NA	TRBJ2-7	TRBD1	CASSSSYGTGDYEQYF	TGTGCCAGCAGCTCCTCTTACGGGACAGGAGACTACGAGCAGTACTTC
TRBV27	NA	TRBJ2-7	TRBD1	CASSARTGGSYEQYF	TGTGCCAGCAGCGCTCGGACAGGGGGTTCCTACGAGCAGTACTTC
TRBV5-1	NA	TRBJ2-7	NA	CASSPGHFYEQYF	TGCGCCAGCAGCCCGGGACATTTCTACGAGCAGTACTTC
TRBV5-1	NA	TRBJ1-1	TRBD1	CASSSTGTGDTEAFF	TGCGCCAGCAGCTCGACCGGGACAGGGGACACTGAAGCTTTCTTT
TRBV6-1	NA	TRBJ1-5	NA	CASSELGGASSNQPQHF	TGTGCCAGCAGTGAATTGGGGGGTGCTAGCAGCAATCAGCCCCAGCATTTT
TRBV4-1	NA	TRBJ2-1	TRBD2	CASSLSGGARNEQFF	TGCGCCAGCAGCCTTAGCGGGGGGGCGAGGAATGAGCAGTTCTTC
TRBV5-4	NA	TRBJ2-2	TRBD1	CASSLFRGTANGELFF	TGTGCCAGCAGCTTGTTTAGGGGGACAGCCAACGGGGAGCTGTTTTTT
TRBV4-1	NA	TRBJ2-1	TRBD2	CASSQEGTSGRLNEQFF	TGCGCCAGCAGCCAAGAAGGAACTAGCGGGAGGCTTAATGAGCAGTTCTTC
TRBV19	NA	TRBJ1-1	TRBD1	CACGQGLGTEAFF	TGTGCCTGTGGACAGGGGCTGGGCACTGAAGCTTTCTTT
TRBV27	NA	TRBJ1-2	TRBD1	CASSRQGSVNYGYTF	TGTGCCAGCAGTAGACAGGGTTCGGTTAACTATGGCTACACCTTC
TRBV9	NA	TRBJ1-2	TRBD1	CASSIAGGADYGYTF	TGTGCCAGCAGCATCGCAGGGGGCGCCGACTATGGCTACACCTTC
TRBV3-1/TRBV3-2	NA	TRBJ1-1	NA	CASSLGAGTEAFF	TGTGCCAGCAGCCTTGGAGCAGGGACTGAAGCTTTCTTT
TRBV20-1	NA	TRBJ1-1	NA	CSASNRMNTEAFF	TGCAGTGCTAGTAACAGGATGAACACTGAAGCTTTCTTT
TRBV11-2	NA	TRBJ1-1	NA	CASSSTGDTTEAFF	TGTGCCAGCAGCTCAACCGGAGATACCACTGAAGCTTTCTTT
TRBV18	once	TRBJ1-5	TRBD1	CASSTTGATQPQHF	TGTGCCAGCTCCACTACAGGGGCGACTCAGCCCCAGCATTTT
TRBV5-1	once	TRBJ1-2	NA	CASSLADGSGYTF	TGCGCCAGCAGCTTGGCCGATGGGAGTGGCTACACCTTC
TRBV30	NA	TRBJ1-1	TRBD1	CAWSVRTGVSSTEAFF	TGTGCCTGGAGTGTACGGACAGGGGTATCAAGCACTGAAGCTTTCTTT
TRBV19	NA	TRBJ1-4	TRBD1	CASSMTPGQGYEKLFF	TGTGCCAGTAGTATGACGCCGGGACAGGGGTATGAAAAACTGTTTTTT
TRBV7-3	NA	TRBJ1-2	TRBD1	CASSLRDRDGYTF	TGTGCCAGCAGCTTACGAGACAGGGATGGCTACACCTTC
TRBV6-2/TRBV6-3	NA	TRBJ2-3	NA	CASSYAWPSKSQSTDTQYF	TGTGCCAGCAGTTACGCATGGCCTAGCAAGAGTCAAAGCACAGATACGCAGTATTTT
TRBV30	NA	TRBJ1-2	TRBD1	CAWSLPGGVDGYTF	TGTGCCTGGAGCTTACCAGGGGGCGTCGATGGCTACACCTTC
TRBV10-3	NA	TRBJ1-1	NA	CATTTGSNTEAFF	TGTGCCACCACGACAGGCTCGAACACTGAAGCTTTCTTT
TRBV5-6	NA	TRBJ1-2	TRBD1	CASSFRQGKEGYTF	TGTGCCAGCAGCTTCAGACAGGGAAAAGAAGGCTACACCTTC
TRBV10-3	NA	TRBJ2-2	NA	CAISDRVGGELFF	TGTGCCATCAGTGACAGGGTCGGGGGGGAGCTGTTTTTT
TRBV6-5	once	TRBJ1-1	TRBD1	CASEDRGREAFF	TGTGCCAGCGAGGACAGGGGGCGAGAAGCTTTTTTT